A single sample gave rise to the 11 T cell receptor beta chains below, sequenced in a study of blood T cells in healthy people across ages. Primed by a sample-barcoded 5' primer and a J-beta primer mix, a second PCR proceeded for about 7 to 11 cycles. MiXCR was run by TCRdb on the 5' RACE reads, yielding one entry per CDR3 protein. The sample holds about 780,000 distinct CDR3 sequences; 46% are singletons and the top ten take less than 20%. The specimen was blood. All receptors come from an elderly man in good health.

A few counts support this clonotype. The gene calls are TRBV18 and TRBJ2-7; 13 nucleotides align to TRBD2. The trim removed 5 bases at V and 4 bases at J, leaving 8 bases unmatched. The CDR3 runs 16 residues. Looked up from germline, CDR1 is KGHSH and CDR2 is LQKENI. The CDR3 nucleotides read TGTGCCAGCTCATCGGGACTAGCGGGAATGGATTACGAGCAGTACTTC. Protein: CASSSGLAGMDYEQYF.

The chain joins TRBV29-1 to TRBJ1-4; 7 nucleotides match TRBD1. Germline V CDR1 and CDR2: SQVTM, ANQGSEA. V shed 0 bases, J shed 5 bases, and the junction held 3 bases outside the gene matches. CDR3 size: 14 residues. The CDR3 coding sequence is TGCAGCGTTGAAGAAGGGACAGAAAATGAAAAACTGTTTTTT. Its protein product is CSVEEGTENEKLFF. The whole variable domain, remainder taken from reference TRBV29-1 and TRBJ1-4, is SAVISQKPSRDICQRGTSLTIQCQVDSQVTMMFWYRQQPGQSLTLIATANQGSEATYESGFVIDKFPISRPNLTFSTLTVSNMSPEDSSIYLCSVEEGTENEKLFFGSGTQLSVL.

The chain joins TRBV29-1 to TRBJ2-3; the match to TRBD2 covers 8 bases. The V gene end was trimmed by 0 bases and the J gene end by 4 bases; junction bases not matched to a gene: 3. The CDR3 extends over 14 amino acids. The germline V gene encodes CDR1 SQVTM and CDR2 ANQGSEA. CDR3 in amino acids: CSVEERLAPDTQYF. The CDR3 region has the DNA TGCAGCGTTGAAGAGAGACTAGCGCCAGATACGCAGTATTTT.

This clonotype was seen a handful of times. V is TRBV7-8 and J is TRBJ2-1; TRBD1 aligns across 8 bases. The end of the DNA fits TRBJ2-7 better, so the J call may be wrong. This CDR3 is 14 amino acids long. Germline-derived CDR1 and CDR2 are SGHVS and FQNEAQ. The CDR3 sequence is CASSLVDRGYEQYF. Written as DNA, the CDR3 is TGTGCCAGCAGCTTAGTTGACAGGGGATACGAGCAGTACTTC.

V and J are TRBV2 and TRBJ2-7; tentative D call: TRBD1 (5 bases). The length of the CDR3 is 13 residues. The V gene's germline CDR1 is SNHLY and CDR2 FYNNEI. This chain's CDR3 is CPSSVTGAYEQYF. The CDR3 nucleotides are TGTCCAAGCAGTGTCACAGGAGCCTACGAGCAGTACTTC.

The chain is built from TRBV29-1 and TRBJ2-1; 7 nucleotides align to TRBD1. Germline assignment: CDR1 SQVTM and CDR2 ANQGSEA. The CDR3 totals 18 residues. The V and J ends lost 8 bases and 1 base, in that order; junction bases with no gene match: 20. CDR3 DNA: TGCAGCCCCAGAGGTACAGGGGTCCTTAGGGGATCCTACAATGAGCAGTTCTTC. This translates into CSPRGTGVLRGSYNEQFF.

This rearrangement joins TRBV7-6 to TRBJ2-1; 9 nucleotides agree with TRBD2. The CDR3 has 15 amino acids. The V gene end was trimmed by 5 bases and the J gene end by 6 bases; junction bases not matched to a gene: 8. Germline CDR1 is SGHVS and CDR2 is FNYEAQ. CDR3 bases: TGTGCCAGCAGCCTAGACACGACTAGCGGCAATGAGCAGTTCTTC. This translates into CASSLDTTSGNEQFF.

The chain uses TRBV12-3 or TRBV12-4 and TRBJ2-1; 16 nucleotides agree with TRBD2. The CDR3 runs to 17 residues. V shed 7 bases, J shed 10 bases, and the junction held 13 bases outside the gene matches. The CDR3 region has the DNA TGTGCCAGCACTAAATACGGGACTAGCGGGGGGGCCTCCGAGCAGTTCTTC. Translating it yields CASTKYGTSGGASEQFF.

This clonotype was observed a few times. This may be a read error, as it is one base from a much larger clone. V and J are TRBV7-2 and TRBJ2-7, with TRBD2 matching over 11 bases. Per the germline V gene, CDR1 is SGHTA and CDR2 is FQGNSA. This CDR3 contains 14 residues. The CDR3 region has the DNA TGTGCCGGCAGCTTAGCGGGAGGGCCCTACGAGCAGTACTTC. Encoded protein: CAGSLAGGPYEQYF.

V and J are TRBV5-1 and TRBJ2-4; 8 bases are shared with TRBD2. The DNA end favors TRBJ2-5, so the J call may be wrong. The CDR3 totals 14 residues. The germline V gene has CDR1 SGHRS and CDR2 YFSETQ. The CDR3 loop reads CASTHTSGQETQYF. As DNA, the CDR3 is TGCGCCAGCACCCATACTAGCGGACAAGAGACCCAGTACTTC.

This clonotype was picked up many times. J is TRBJ2-7 and V is TRBV12-3 or TRBV12-4; 7 nucleotides line up with TRBD2. The ends lost 8 bases at V and 2 bases at J; junction bases unmatched: 3. CDR3 length: 12 amino acids. CDR3 loop: CASAAGPYEQYF. The CDR3 nucleotides read TGTGCCAGCGCAGCGGGACCCTACGAGCAGTACTTC.